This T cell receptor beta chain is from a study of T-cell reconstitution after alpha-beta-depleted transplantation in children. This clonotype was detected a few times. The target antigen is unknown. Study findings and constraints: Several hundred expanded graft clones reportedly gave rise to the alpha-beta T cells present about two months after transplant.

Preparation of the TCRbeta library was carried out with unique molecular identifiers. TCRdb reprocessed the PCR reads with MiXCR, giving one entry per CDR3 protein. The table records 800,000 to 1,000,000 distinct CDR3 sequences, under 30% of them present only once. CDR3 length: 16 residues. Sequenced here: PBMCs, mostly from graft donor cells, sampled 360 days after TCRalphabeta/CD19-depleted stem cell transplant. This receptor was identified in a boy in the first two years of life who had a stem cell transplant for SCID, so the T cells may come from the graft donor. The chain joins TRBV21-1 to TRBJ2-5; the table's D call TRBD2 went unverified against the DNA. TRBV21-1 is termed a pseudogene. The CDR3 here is CASSKASGGEAETQYF. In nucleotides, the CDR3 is TGTGCCAGCAGCAAAGCTAGCGGAGGAGAAGCGGAGACCCAGTACTTC.